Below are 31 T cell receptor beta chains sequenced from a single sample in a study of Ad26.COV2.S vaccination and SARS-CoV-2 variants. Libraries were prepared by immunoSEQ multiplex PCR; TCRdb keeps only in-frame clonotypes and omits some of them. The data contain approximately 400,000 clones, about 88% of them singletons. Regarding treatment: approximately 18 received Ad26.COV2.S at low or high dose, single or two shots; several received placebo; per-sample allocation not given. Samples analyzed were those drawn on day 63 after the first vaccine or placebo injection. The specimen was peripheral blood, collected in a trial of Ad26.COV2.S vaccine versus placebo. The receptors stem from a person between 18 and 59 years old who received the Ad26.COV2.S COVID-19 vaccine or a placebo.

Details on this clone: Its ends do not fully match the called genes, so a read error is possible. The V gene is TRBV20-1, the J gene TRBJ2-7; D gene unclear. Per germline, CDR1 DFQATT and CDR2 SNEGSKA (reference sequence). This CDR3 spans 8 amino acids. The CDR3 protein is CSKTVEHF. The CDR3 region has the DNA TGCAGTAAAACTGTCGAGCACTTC.

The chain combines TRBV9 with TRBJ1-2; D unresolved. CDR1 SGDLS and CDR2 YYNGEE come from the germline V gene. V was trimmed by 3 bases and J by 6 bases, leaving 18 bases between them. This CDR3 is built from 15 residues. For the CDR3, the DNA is TGTGCCAGCAGCGCCCCACAGAATGTAGTGAATGGCTACACCTTC. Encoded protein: CASSAPQNVVNGYTF.

The CDR3 bases are TGTGCCACCGGGACAGCGAACTCCTACGAGCAGTACTTC. Its protein is CATGTANSYEQYF. The J gene is TRBJ2-7, the V gene TRBV5-4, with 7 positions matching TRBD1. The CDR3 spans 13 residues. CDR1 is SGHNT and CDR2 is YYREEE in the germline V gene (reference sequence). V lost 9 bases and J lost 0; bases outside the gene matches: 6.

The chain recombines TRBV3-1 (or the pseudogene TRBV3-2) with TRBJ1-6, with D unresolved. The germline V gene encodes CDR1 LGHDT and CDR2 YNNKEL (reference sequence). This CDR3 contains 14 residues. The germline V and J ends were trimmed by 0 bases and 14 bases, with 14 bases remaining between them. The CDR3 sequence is CASSQENTGWALHF. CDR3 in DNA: TGTGCCAGCAGCCAAGAGAACACCGGCTGGGCCCTCCACTTT.

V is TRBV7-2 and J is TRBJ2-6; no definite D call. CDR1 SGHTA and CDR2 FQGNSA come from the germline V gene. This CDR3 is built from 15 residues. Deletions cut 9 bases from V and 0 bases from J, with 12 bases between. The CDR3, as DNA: TGTGCCAGTAATAGTGGGTTCTCTGGGGCCAACGTCCTGACTTTC. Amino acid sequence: CASNSGFSGANVLTF. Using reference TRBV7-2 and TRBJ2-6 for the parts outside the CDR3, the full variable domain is GAGVSQSPSNKVTEKGKDVELRCDPISGHTALYWYRQSLGQGLEFLIYFQGNSAPDKSGLPSDRFSAERTGGSVSTLTIQRTQQEDSAVYLCASNSGFSGANVLTFGAGSRLTVL.

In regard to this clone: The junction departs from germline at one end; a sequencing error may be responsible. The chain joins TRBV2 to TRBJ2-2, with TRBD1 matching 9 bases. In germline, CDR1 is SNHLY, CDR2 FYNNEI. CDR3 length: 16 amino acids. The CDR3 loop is CASSQAGGQGTGELFF. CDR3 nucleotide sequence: TGTGCCAGCAGTCAAGCAGGGGGACAGGGAACCGGGGAGCTGTTTTTT.

The CDR3: CASSSDGGTQFGGYTF. DNA for the CDR3: TGTGCCAGCAGCTCAGACGGGGGAACCCAGTTCGGTGGCTACACCTTC. The genes are TRBV9 and TRBJ1-2; possibly TRBD1 for D (5 bases). This CDR3 is built from 16 residues. V was cut by 4 bases and J by 7 bases, with 23 bases left in between. Germline CDR1 is SGDLS and CDR2 is YYNGEE.

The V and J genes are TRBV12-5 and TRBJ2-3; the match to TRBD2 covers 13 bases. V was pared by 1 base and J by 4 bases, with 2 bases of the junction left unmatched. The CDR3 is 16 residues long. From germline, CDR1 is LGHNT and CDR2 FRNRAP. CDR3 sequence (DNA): TGTGCTAGTGGTTTGGGGACTAGCGGGAGTGCAGATACGCAGTATTTT. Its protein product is CASGLGTSGSADTQYF.

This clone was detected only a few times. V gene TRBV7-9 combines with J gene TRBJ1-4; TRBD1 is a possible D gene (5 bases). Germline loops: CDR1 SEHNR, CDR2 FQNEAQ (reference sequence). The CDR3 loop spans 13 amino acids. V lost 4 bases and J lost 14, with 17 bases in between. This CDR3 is CASSSDTPGGLFF. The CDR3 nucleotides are TGTGCCAGCAGCTCGGACACTCCCGGCGGCCTGTTTTTT.

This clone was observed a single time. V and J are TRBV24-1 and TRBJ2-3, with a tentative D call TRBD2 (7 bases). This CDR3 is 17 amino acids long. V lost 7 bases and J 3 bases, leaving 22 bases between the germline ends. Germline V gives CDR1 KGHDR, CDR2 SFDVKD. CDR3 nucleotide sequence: TGTGCCACCAGCCCTGGGGGGGCACGATCTTGGACAGATACGCAGTATTTT. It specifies CATSPGGARSWTDTQYF.

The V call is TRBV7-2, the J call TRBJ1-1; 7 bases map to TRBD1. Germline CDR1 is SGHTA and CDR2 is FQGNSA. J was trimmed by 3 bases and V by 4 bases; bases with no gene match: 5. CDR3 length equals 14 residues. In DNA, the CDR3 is TGTGCCAGCAGCTGGCAGGGGGGGTACACTGAAGCTTTCTTT. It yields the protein CASSWQGGYTEAFF.

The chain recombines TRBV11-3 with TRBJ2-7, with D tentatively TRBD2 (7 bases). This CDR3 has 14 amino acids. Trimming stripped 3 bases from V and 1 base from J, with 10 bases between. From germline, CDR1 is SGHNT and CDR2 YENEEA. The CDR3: CASSLGGPSYEQYF. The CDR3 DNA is TGTGCCAGCAGCTTGGGGGGGCCGTCCTACGAGCAGTACTTC.

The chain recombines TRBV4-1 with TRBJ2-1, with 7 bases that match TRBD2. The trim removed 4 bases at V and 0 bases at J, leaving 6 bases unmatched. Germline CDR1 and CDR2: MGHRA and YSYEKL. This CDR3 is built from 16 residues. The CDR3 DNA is TGCGCCAGCAGCCCCTATGGCGGGAGCTCCTACAATGAGCAGTTCTTC. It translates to CASSPYGGSSYNEQFF.

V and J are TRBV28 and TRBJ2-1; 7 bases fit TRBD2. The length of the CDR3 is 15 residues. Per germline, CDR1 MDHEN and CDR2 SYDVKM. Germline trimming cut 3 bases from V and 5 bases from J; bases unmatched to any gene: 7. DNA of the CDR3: TGTGCCAGCAGTTTGGGGGGGAGCGAGAACAATGAGCAGTTCTTC. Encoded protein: CASSLGGSENNEQFF.

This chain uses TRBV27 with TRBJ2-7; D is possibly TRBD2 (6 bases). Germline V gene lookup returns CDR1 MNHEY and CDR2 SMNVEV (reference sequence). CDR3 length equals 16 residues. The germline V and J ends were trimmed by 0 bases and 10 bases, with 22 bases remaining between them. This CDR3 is CASSLSLGSSLPSQYF. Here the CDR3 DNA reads TGTGCCAGCAGTTTATCCCTCGGGAGTTCACTTCCCTCCCAGTACTTC.

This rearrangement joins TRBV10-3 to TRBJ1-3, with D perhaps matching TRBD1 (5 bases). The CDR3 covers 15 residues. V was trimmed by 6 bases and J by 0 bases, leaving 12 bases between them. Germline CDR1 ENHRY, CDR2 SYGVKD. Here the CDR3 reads CAISPQVLSGNTIYF. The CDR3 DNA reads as TGTGCCATCAGCCCACAGGTACTCTCTGGAAACACCATATATTTT.

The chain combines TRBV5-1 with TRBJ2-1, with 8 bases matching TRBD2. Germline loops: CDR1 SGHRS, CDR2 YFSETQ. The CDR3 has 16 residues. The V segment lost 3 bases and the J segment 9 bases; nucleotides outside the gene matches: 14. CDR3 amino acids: CASSSLAAQDPGEQFF. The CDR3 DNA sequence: TGCGCCAGCAGCTCACTAGCGGCCCAAGACCCGGGTGAGCAGTTCTTC.

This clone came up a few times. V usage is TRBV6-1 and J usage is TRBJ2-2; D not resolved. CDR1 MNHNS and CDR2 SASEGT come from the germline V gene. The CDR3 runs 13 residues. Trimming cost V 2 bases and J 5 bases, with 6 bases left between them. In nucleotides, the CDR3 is TGTGCCAGCAGTGAACGCGCGACCGGGGAGCTGTTTTTT. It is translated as CASSERATGELFF.

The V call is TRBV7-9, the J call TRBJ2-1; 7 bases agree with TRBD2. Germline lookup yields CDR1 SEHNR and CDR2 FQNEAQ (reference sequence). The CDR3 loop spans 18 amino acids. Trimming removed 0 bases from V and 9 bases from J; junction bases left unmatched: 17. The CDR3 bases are TGTGCCAGCAGCTTAGCTCTACTTCTAGCGGCCCCAAGTATTGAGCAGTTCTTC. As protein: CASSLALLLAAPSIEQFF. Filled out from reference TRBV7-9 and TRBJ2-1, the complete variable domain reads DTGVSQNPRHKITKRGQNVTFRCDPISEHNRLYWYRQTLGQGPEFLTYFQNEAQLEKSRLLSDRFSAERPKGSFSTLEIQRTEQGDSAMYLCASSLALLLAAPSIEQFFGPGTRLTVL.

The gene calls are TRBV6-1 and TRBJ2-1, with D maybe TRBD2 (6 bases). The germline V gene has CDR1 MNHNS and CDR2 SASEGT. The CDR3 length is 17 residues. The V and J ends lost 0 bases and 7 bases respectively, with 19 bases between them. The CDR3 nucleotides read TGTGCCAGCAGTGAAGCGGGACTTCCCACACCGGGGAATGAGCAGTTCTTC. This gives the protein CASSEAGLPTPGNEQFF.

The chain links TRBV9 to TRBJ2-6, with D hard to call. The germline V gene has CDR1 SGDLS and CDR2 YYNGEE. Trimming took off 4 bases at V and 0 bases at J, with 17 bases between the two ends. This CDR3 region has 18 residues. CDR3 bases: TGTGCCAGCAGCCCCAGTTTCGTACTATCCTCTGGGGCCAACGTCCTGACTTTC. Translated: CASSPSFVLSSGANVLTF.

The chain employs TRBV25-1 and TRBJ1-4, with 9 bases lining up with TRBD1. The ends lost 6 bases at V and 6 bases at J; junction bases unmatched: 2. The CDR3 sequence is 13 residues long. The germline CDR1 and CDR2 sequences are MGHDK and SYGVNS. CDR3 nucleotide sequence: TGTGCCAGCAGAGGGACAGGGTATGAAAAACTGTTTTTT. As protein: CASRGTGYEKLFF.

CDR3 nucleotide sequence: TGTGCCAGCAGTGAGGACAGGGGCGGCTCACCCCTCCACTTT. It encodes CASSEDRGGSPLHF. The rearrangement links TRBV27 to TRBJ1-6; TRBD1 matches at 9 bases. The CDR3 totals 14 residues. In germline, CDR1 is MNHEY, CDR2 SMNVEV (reference sequence). V gave up 5 bases and J gave up 10 bases; unmatched junction bases: 6.

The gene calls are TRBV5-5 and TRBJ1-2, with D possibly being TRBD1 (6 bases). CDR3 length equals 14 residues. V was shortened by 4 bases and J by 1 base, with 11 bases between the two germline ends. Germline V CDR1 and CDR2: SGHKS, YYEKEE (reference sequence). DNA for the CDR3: TGTGCCAGCAGCGTGGACAGATTTAACTATGGCTACACCTTC. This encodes CASSVDRFNYGYTF.

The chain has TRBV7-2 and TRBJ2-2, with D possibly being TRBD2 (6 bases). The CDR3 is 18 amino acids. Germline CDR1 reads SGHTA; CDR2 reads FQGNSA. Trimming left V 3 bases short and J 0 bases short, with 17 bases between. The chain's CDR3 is CASSFDPAGSANTGELFF. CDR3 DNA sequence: TGTGCCAGCAGCTTCGACCCCGCCGGGAGCGCGAACACCGGGGAGCTGTTTTTT.

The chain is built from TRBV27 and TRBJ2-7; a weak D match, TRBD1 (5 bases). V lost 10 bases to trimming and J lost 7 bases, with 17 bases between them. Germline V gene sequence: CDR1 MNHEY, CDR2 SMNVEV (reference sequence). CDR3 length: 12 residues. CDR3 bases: TGTGCCATCCCTGGCCGGCCAGGGGAGCAGTACTTC. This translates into CAIPGRPGEQYF.

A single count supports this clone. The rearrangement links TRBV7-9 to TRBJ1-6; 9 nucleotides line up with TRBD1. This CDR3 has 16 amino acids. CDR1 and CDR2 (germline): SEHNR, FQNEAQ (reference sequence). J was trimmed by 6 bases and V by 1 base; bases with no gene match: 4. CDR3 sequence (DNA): TGTGCCAGCAGCTTAGGAGGGACAGGGCTTAATTCACCCCTCCACTTT. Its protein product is CASSLGGTGLNSPLHF.

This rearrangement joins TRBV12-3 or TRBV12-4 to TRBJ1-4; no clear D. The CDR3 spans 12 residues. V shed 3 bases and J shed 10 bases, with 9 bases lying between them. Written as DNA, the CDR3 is TGTGCCAGCAGTTTTTTGGCCTCAAAACTGTTTTTT. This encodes CASSFLASKLFF.

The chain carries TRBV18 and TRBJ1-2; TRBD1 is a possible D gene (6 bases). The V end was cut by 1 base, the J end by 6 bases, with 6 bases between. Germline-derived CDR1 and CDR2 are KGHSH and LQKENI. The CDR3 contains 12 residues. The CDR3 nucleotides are TGTGCCAGCTCACCACAGGGGGATGGCTACACCTTC. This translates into CASSPQGDGYTF.

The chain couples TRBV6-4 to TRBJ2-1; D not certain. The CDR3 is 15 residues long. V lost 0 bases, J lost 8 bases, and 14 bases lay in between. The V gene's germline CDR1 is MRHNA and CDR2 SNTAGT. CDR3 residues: CASSDSISPSHEQFF. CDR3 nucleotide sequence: TGTGCCAGCAGTGACTCGATCTCACCGTCGCATGAGCAGTTCTTC.

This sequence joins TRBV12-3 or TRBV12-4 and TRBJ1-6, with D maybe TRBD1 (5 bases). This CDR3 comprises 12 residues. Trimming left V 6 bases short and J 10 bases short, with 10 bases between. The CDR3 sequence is CASRGEGSPLHF. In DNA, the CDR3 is TGTGCCAGCAGGGGGGAGGGATCACCCCTCCACTTT.